Listed below are T cell receptor beta chains from one sample, sequenced in a study of blood T cell repertoires in COVID-19. Only in-frame clones appear in the TCRdb table, and some are missing; sequencing was by immunoSEQ multiplex PCR. This repertoire shows more than 300,000 clones, 85% to 90% found once; its top ten account for around 4%. Input material: PBMCs or T cells enriched from blood (not recorded which). These receptors were collected from a man aged 30 to 45 who had recovered from COVID-19. The CDR3 runs from the conserved cysteine through the conserved F or W. A D gene is named only where the DNA matches it firmly.

v_gene	d_gene	j_gene	CDR3nt	CDR3aa
TRBV27	NA	TRBJ2-7	TGTGCCAGCAGTCCGTCTAGCCCCTACGAGCAGTACTTC	CASSPSSPYEQYF
TRBV3-1/TRBV3-2	TRBD2	TRBJ2-3	TGTGCCAGCAGCCAGAGGGTAGCGGGGGGGCCGGATACGCAGTATTTT	CASSQRVAGGPDTQYF
TRBV27	TRBD1	TRBJ1-4	TGTGCCAGCAGGGCCGGGACAGGGCTAGGTAGGGTGTTTTTT	CASRAGTGLGRVFF
TRBV27	TRBD1	TRBJ2-7	TGTGCCAGCAGTATACAGGGGGTGCCACCCTCCTACGAGCAGTACTTC	CASSIQGVPPSYEQYF
TRBV6-1	NA	TRBJ2-7	TGTGCCAGCAGTGAAGCGCGACAGTCCTACGAGCAGTACTTC	CASSEARQSYEQYF
TRBV15	TRBD1	TRBJ1-4	TGTGCCACCAGCATGACAGGGGGAGGGGGTGAAAAACTGTTTTTT	CATSMTGGGGEKLFF
TRBV30	NA	TRBJ1-4	TGTGCCTGGAGTGTTTCGGGTAATGAAAAACTGTTTTTT	CAWSVSGNEKLFF
TRBV6-5	TRBD2	TRBJ2-7	TGTGCCAGCAGTACGGGACTAGCGGGCGACGAGCAGTACTTC	CASSTGLAGDEQYF
TRBV6-5	NA	TRBJ1-5	TGTGCCAGCAATAACAGGGATCAGCCCCAGCATTTT	CASNNRDQPQHF
TRBV5-1	TRBD2	TRBJ2-5	TGCGCCAGCAGCGGTGCGGGACTAGACCCAGAGACCCAGTACTTC	CASSGAGLDPETQYF
TRBV7-9	NA	TRBJ1-1	TGTGCCAGCAGCCACCTTAGTAACAGGAGGGACACTGAAGCTTTCTTT	CASSHLSNRRDTEAFF